Following are 6 T cell receptor beta chains from one sample sequenced in a study of T-cell reconstitution after alpha-beta-depleted transplantation in children. Unique molecular identifiers featured in how the TCRbeta library was prepared. TCRdb processed the PCR reads anew with MiXCR; each CDR3 protein has one entry. The table includes 280,000 or so distinct CDR3 sequences, about 9.9% detected once. Here the sequenced sample was peripheral blood, taken 180 days after TCRalphabeta/CD19-depleted stem cell transplant. The receptors originated from a male patient under 10 years old who had a stem cell transplant for chronic granulomatous disease, so the T cells may come from the graft donor.

This clonotype was seen many times. This chain links TRBV20-1 with TRBJ2-1; 9 nucleotides match TRBD2. The CDR3 covers 14 residues. J gave up 5 bases and V 6 bases, and 8 bases lay outside the gene matches. Germline CDR1 reads DFQATT; CDR2 reads SNEGSKA (reference sequence). Here the CDR3 DNA reads TGCAGTGCCCTGTTGAGCGGGGGGAACAATGAGCAGTTCTTC. Its protein product is CSALLSGGNNEQFF.

The chain uses TRBV2 and TRBJ2-3; 10 bases match TRBD2. Germline lookup yields CDR1 SNHLY and CDR2 FYNNEI. J gave up 4 bases and V 7 bases, and 11 bases lay outside the gene matches. The length of the CDR3 is 16 residues. The CDR3 protein is CASIRASGRSPDTQYF. For the CDR3, the DNA is TGTGCCAGCATCCGGGCTAGCGGGAGAAGCCCAGATACGCAGTATTTT.

Many counts were recorded for this clonotype. The chain is built from TRBV29-1 and TRBJ2-7, with TRBD1 identical over 7 bases. V dropped 1 base and J dropped 2; count of bases not matched to a gene: 5. CDR1 SQVTM and CDR2 ANQGSEA come from the germline V gene. The CDR3 loop spans 14 amino acids. The DNA of the CDR3 is TGCAGCGTTGAAGGTGGGACAGTTCCCTACGAGCAGTACTTC. It is translated as CSVEGGTVPYEQYF.

This clonotype was counted once. This may be a read error: a much more frequent sequence differs by one nucleotide. V and J are TRBV6-7 and TRBJ1-2; tentatively, D is TRBD1 (5 bases). TRBV6-7 is labeled an ORF, and its function is uncertain. Trimming shortened V by 6 bases and J by 3 bases, and 17 bases separated the two germline ends. This CDR3 spans 15 amino acids. The CDR3 sequence: CASSPLRGDDYGYTF. The DNA of the CDR3 is TGTGCCAGCAGCCCTTTGAGAGGGGATGACTATGGCTACACCTTC.

In this sample, this clonotype turned up many times. The chain is built from TRBV5-5 and TRBJ1-4, with TRBD1 matching 8 bases. From germline, CDR1 is SGHKS and CDR2 YYEKEE (reference sequence). Germline trimming cut 1 base from V and 7 bases from J; bases unmatched to any gene: 3. This CDR3 is built from 14 residues. In DNA form, the CDR3 reads TGTGCCAGCAGCTTGTCAGGGGGCGGTGAAAAACTGTTTTTT. It is translated as CASSLSGGGEKLFF.

This clonotype appeared many times. The genes are TRBV28 and TRBJ2-1; TRBD1 agrees at 7 bases. V gave up 11 bases and J gave up 1 base; unmatched junction bases: 11. The CDR3 consists of 15 residues. Germline CDR1 MDHEN, CDR2 SYDVKM. The CDR3 DNA reads TGTGCCTCAAACCGCCGGGACAGATCCTACAATGAGCAGTTCTTC. Translated: CASNRRDRSYNEQFF.